The sequence of this T cell receptor (beta chain) was determined in a study of CD8 T cells in Susac syndrome. V gave up 8 bases and J gave up 4 bases; unmatched junction bases: 8. Germline assignment: CDR1 LNHNV and CDR2 YYDKDF (reference sequence). CDR3 length: 14 residues. Reverse transcription used about 0.45 to 1 ug RNA and random hexamers. TCRdb re-derived calls from the immunoSEQ multiplex PCR reads in MiXCR, one entry per CDR3 protein. This table has roughly 100,000 distinct CDR3 sequences, around 94% appearing once. The sequenced sample was CD4+ T cells from PBMCs. The chain couples TRBV15 to TRBJ2-3; 8 bases match TRBD2. The TCR comes from a human donor with Susac syndrome. The DNA of the CDR3 is TGTGCCACCTCCCCGGGACTAGTCCCAGATACGCAGTATTTT. Its translation: CATSPGLVPDTQYF.